The 2 T cell receptor beta chains below come from one sample, sequenced in a study of breast tumors, draining lymph nodes, adjacent tissues. TCRdb ran MiXCR on the multiplex PCR reads and lists one entry per CDR3 protein. The sample includes some 230,000 distinct CDR3 sequences, 34% of them seen just once. Axillary draining lymph nodes of breast cancer patients supplied the node samples. The sample comprised axillary lymph node tissue. Every receptor here comes from a female donor with breast cancer. Some clones in this sample may be carry-over from other donors' samples.

Of note for this clonotype: A much larger clone lies one base from this, so it may be a read error. The chain joins TRBV20-1 to TRBJ1-2, with TRBD1 matching over 8 bases. Germline-derived CDR1 and CDR2 are DFQATT and SNEGSKA (reference sequence). The V and J ends lost 0 bases and 7 bases, in that order; junction bases with no gene match: 7. The CDR3 has 14 residues. CDR3 sequence reads: CSARDRTGFTGYTF. DNA for the CDR3: TGCAGTGCTAGAGATAGGACAGGGTTCACTGGCTACACCTTC.

Remarks on this clonotype: A much larger clone lies one base from this, so it may be a read error. The genes are TRBV5-6 and TRBJ2-3; D call uncertain. Germline V gene lookup returns CDR1 SGHDT and CDR2 YYEEEE. The CDR3 totals 15 residues. The ends were cut back, 0 bases at V and 2 bases at J, with 10 bases in the middle. The CDR3 spells CASSLGHTYTDTQYF. In DNA form, the CDR3 reads TGTGCCAGCAGCTTGGGGCACACTTACACAGATACGCAGTATTTT.